The TCR beta chain described here comes from a study of T cells in localized non-small cell lung cancer. Points from the study as a whole: Exceeding tumor, uninvolved adjacent lung had the highest T cell clonality.

Profiled with immunoSEQ multiplex PCR; TCRdb holds only in-frame clones, not every one. The repertoire holds fewer than 25,000 clones, with about 92% as singletons. Turning to this clone: Antigen specificity is unknown.

Sequencing used peripheral blood, obtained before any cancer treatment. This TCR came from a man aged 40 to 75 with stage III squamous cell lung carcinoma.

The DNA for the CDR3 is TGTGCCAGCAGCTACCCGGGACATTTGAGGGGGACCCAGTACTTC. This gives the protein CASSYPGHLRGTQYF. The chain employs TRBV7-9 and TRBJ2-5, with D tentatively TRBD1 (6 bases). Germline V gene lookup returns CDR1 SEHNR and CDR2 FQNEAQ (reference sequence). This CDR3 spans 15 amino acids. V gave up 4 bases and J gave up 7 bases, with 19 bases separating them.